The 15 T cell receptor beta chains presented below share a single source sample, sequenced in a study of T cell responses to AZD1222 COVID-19 vaccine. Generated by immunoSEQ multiplex PCR, the TCRdb table keeps only in-frame clones and is missing some. Found here are about 160,000 clones, more than 70% of them singletons; the top ten hold around 5.9%. The sequencing here drew on peripheral blood, taken on day 0 of AZD1222 vaccination. The origin of the receptors is an adult in good health.

The chain uses TRBV4-3 and TRBJ1-2; 11 positions match TRBD1. With V trimmed by 4 bases and J by 4 bases, 5 bases remained unmatched. There are 15 residues in the CDR3. Germline V lookup: CDR1 LGHNA, CDR2 YSLEER. Written as DNA, the CDR3 is TGCGCCAGCAGCCCCCAGGGGACAGGGGGCTATGGCTACACCTTC. Protein: CASSPQGTGGYGYTF.

This sequence joins TRBV4-2 and TRBJ2-3; 8 bases line up with TRBD1. Germline V gene sequence: CDR1 LGHNA, CDR2 YNFKEQ. This CDR3 contains 17 residues. The V gene end was trimmed by 3 bases and the J gene end by 0 bases; junction bases not matched to a gene: 8. The CDR3 DNA sequence: TGTGCCAGCAGCCAGGCCCTACGGGACAGGAGCACAGATACGCAGTATTTT. Encoded protein: CASSQALRDRSTDTQYF.

The chain employs TRBV5-1 and TRBJ2-7; TRBD1 matches at 9 bases. The CDR3 length is 16 residues. J gave up 3 bases and V 0 bases, and 7 bases lay outside the gene matches. Germline lookup yields CDR1 SGHRS and CDR2 YFSETQ. The DNA for the CDR3 is TGCGCCAGCAGCTTGGCTGGGGACAGGGTGATCTACGAGCAGTACTTC. It is translated as CASSLAGDRVIYEQYF.

This clone was observed a single time. The chain couples TRBV18 to TRBJ1-4; D uncertain. CDR1 and CDR2 from the germline V gene are KGHSH and LQKENI. This CDR3 spans 15 amino acids. Trimming stripped 2 bases from V and 0 bases from J, with 7 bases between. The CDR3 sequence: CASSPSASTNEKLFF. CDR3 nucleotides: TGTGCCAGCTCACCATCCGCCTCAACTAATGAAAAACTGTTTTTT.

This chain links TRBV6-5 with TRBJ2-5; D gene ambiguous. This CDR3 region has 11 residues. CDR1 is MNHEY, CDR2 SVGAGI, per germline. V dropped 6 bases and J dropped 5 bases, with 7 bases sitting between them. The CDR3 sequence: CASSRSETQYF. CDR3 sequence (DNA): TGTGCCAGCAGCCGCAGTGAGACCCAGTACTTC.

This chain joins TRBV7-9 and TRBJ1-1; D gene ambiguous. The CDR3 has 13 amino acids. Germline CDR1 SEHNR, CDR2 FQNEAQ (reference sequence). The V end was cut by 11 bases, the J end by 1 base, with 14 bases between. In DNA form, the CDR3 reads TGTGCCGGACTTAACCAGGCGAACACTGAAGCTTTCTTT. Amino acids: CAGLNQANTEAFF.

The chain uses TRBV7-9 and TRBJ1-6, with TRBD1 matching over 7 bases. This CDR3 spans 15 amino acids. With V trimmed by 2 bases and J by 7 bases, 5 bases remained unmatched. Germline V gene lookup returns CDR1 SEHNR and CDR2 FQNEAQ (reference sequence). This CDR3 is CASSLQGVGNSPLHF. CDR3 bases: TGTGCCAGCAGCTTACAGGGGGTAGGCAATTCACCCCTCCACTTT.

The chain employs TRBV24-1 and TRBJ2-1, with D possibly matching TRBD2 (6 bases). Trimming took 3 bases from V and 10 from J, leaving 18 bases between them. CDR3 size: 15 residues. CDR1 and CDR2 from the germline V gene are KGHDR and SFDVKD. The CDR3 coding sequence is TGTGCCACCAGTGATCCCCAGGAGGGGTACAGCGAGCAGTTCTTC. Its translation: CATSDPQEGYSEQFF.

CDR3 bases: TGTGCCAGCAGCGCGGGAAAGGACAGGGCATGGGGCTACACCTTC. Protein: CASSAGKDRAWGYTF. The chain joins TRBV6-5 to TRBJ1-2, with TRBD1 matching 8 bases. With V trimmed by 6 bases and J by 8 bases, 14 bases remained unmatched. Germline loops: CDR1 MNHEY, CDR2 SVGAGI. The CDR3 consists of 15 residues.

The chain uses TRBV9 and TRBJ2-5; unclear D gene. Per the germline V gene, CDR1 is SGDLS and CDR2 is YYNGEE. There are 14 residues in the CDR3. V shed 1 base and J shed 4 bases, with 11 bases lying between them. This chain's CDR3 is CASSVKPSRETQYF. The CDR3 DNA reads TGTGCCAGCAGCGTAAAACCGAGCCGAGAGACCCAGTACTTC.

This clone was seen just once. The J gene is TRBJ2-7, the V gene TRBV28, with D possibly called TRBD1 or TRBD2 (5 bases each). Germline V gene data show CDR1 as MDHEN and CDR2 as SYDVKM. The CDR3 covers 14 residues. V shed 8 bases and J shed 4 bases, with 18 bases lying between them. In DNA form, the CDR3 reads TGTGCCAGCGATACCGGGACCCATGGGTACGAGCAGTACTTC. This codes for CASDTGTHGYEQYF.

The chain employs TRBV6-5 and TRBJ1-2; no definite D call. CDR3 length: 11 residues. The germline gives CDR1 MNHEY, CDR2 SVGAGI. CDR3 region: CVGRANYGYTF. In DNA, the CDR3 is TGTGTGGGCCGTGCCAACTATGGCTACACCTTC.

CDR3 loop: CASSPITRGRRGNTGELFF. In DNA, the CDR3 is TGTGCCAGCAGCCCCATTACTCGCGGGAGAAGGGGGAACACCGGGGAGCTGTTTTTT. This chain joins TRBV3-1 (or the pseudogene TRBV3-2) and TRBJ2-2; TRBD2 agrees at 7 bases. In germline, CDR1 is LGHDT, CDR2 YNNKEL (reference sequence). The length of the CDR3 is 19 residues. V trimming: 4 bases; J trimming: 1 base; junction bases outside the gene matches: 15.

The chain is built from TRBV24-1 and TRBJ2-3, with 7 bases aligning to TRBD2. V trimming: 3 bases; J trimming: 0 bases; junction bases outside the gene matches: 2. This CDR3 spans 15 amino acids. Germline V lookup: CDR1 KGHDR, CDR2 SFDVKD. CDR3 in amino acids: CATSDPAGSTDTQYF. The CDR3, as DNA: TGTGCCACCAGTGATCCAGCGGGGAGCACAGATACGCAGTATTTT.

V usage is TRBV10-3 and J usage is TRBJ2-3; 9 bases map to TRBD2. Germline V gives CDR1 ENHRY, CDR2 SYGVKD. The CDR3 covers 13 residues. Trimming took 8 bases from V and 4 from J; bases not matched to a gene: 4. The CDR3 sequence is CAIAGGVSDTQYF. CDR3 coding DNA: TGTGCCATCGCGGGGGGGGTTTCAGATACGCAGTATTTT.